This note documents a single T cell receptor (beta chain) sequence. These data are taken from a study of blood T cell repertoires in COVID-19. Study information: The samples span acute and convalescent COVID-19 from the United States, Italy and Spain.

The V and J ends lost 4 bases and 4 bases respectively, with 17 bases between them. Germline V gene data show CDR1 as LNHDA and CDR2 as SQIVND (reference sequence). The CDR3 contains 15 residues. Using immunoSEQ multiplex PCR, the repertoire was profiled, and TCRdb retains in-frame clones only, with some absent. Of around 98,000 clones detected, over 70% appear once; the ten largest clones hold roughly 24%. The V call is TRBV19, the J call TRBJ2-7; TRBD1 might be the D (6 bases). The sequence derives from a man aged 70-80 years with acute or convalescent COVID-19. The sequenced sample was peripheral blood. CDR3 sequence reads: CASSKSTGQLYEQYF. The CDR3 coding sequence is TGTGCCAGTAGTAAGAGCACGGGACAACTTTACGAGCAGTACTTC.